This T cell receptor (beta chain) was sequenced during a study of blood T cell repertoires in COVID-19. Study details: There were acute and convalescent COVID-19 samples, and they came from the United States, Italy and Spain. Nucleic acid was either cDNA or gDNA, and it came from T cells, B-cell-depleted T cells, or PBMCs.

Original processing methods: Amplification of reference gene primers provided the estimated nucleated cell counts. Some clones are missing from TCRdb's copy, which holds only in-frame ones; the method was immunoSEQ multiplex PCR. The V and J calls and clone size are taken from that table; D and trimming were inferred from the DNA. The sample carries around 300,000 clones, approximately 90% recorded once. While infection was still active, Seattle patients were enrolled and then followed longitudinally. The clonotype originates from a woman aged 30 to 39 with COVID-19, enrolled during active disease. Sequencing was done on a sample of peripheral blood.

Written as DNA, the CDR3 is TGCGCCAGCAGCCAAGGTGCAGGGATGGGCCCTGAAGCTTTCTTT. Protein product: CASSQGAGMGPEAFF. The chain is built from TRBV4-1 and TRBJ1-1; possible D gene TRBD1, 5 bases. V lost 1 base to trimming and J lost 6 bases, with 15 bases between them. This CDR3 spans 15 amino acids. CDR1 and CDR2 from the germline V gene are MGHRA and YSYEKL.